The clone carrying this TCR beta chain occurred a few times. This specimen belongs to a study of cytomegalovirus exposure and HLA in healthy donors. This PCR relied on a set of 60 Vbeta primers and 13 Jbeta primers. Produced via immunoSEQ multiplex PCR; TCRdb's table is partial and in-frame only. The profile shows approximately 220,000 clones, 70% to 80% of them singletons. Germline V gene data show CDR1 as MNHNY and CDR2 as SVGAGI (reference sequence). The V and J ends lost 6 bases and 5 bases, in that order; junction bases with no gene match: 12. This CDR3 is built from 16 residues. Sequenced material: PBMCs. This chain joins TRBV6-6 and TRBJ2-5, with TRBD2 matching 10 bases. The sequence derives from a man aged 40-49 years in good health and CMV-seronegative. As DNA, the CDR3 is TGTGCCAGCAGACGCCCGATAGCGGGGGGCCGGGAGACCCAGTACTTC. This translates into CASRRPIAGGRETQYF.